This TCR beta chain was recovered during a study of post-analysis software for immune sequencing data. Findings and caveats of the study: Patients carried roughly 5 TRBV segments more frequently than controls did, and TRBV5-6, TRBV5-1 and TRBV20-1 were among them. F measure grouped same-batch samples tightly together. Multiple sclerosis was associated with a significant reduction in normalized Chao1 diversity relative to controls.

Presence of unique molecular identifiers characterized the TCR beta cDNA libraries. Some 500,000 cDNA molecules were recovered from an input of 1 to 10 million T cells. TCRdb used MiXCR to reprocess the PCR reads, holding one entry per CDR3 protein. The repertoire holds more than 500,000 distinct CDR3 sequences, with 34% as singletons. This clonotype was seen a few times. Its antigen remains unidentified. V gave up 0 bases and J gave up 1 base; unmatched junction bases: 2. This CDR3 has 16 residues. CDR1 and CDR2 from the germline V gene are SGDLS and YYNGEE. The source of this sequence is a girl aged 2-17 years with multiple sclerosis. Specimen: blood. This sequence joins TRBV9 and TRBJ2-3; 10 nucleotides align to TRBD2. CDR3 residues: CASSVAGTSGTDTQYF. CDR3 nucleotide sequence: TGTGCCAGCAGCGTAGCAGGGACTAGCGGCACAGATACGCAGTATTTT.